This T cell receptor (beta chain) was captured by sequencing in a study of blood T cell repertoires in COVID-19. This table comes from immunoSEQ multiplex PCR, and its TCRdb copy is limited to in-frame clones, with some not included. This table holds around 140,000 clones, about nine tenths found once. With V trimmed by 10 bases and J by 4 bases, 4 bases remained unmatched. This CDR3 has 12 residues. Germline V lookup: CDR1 MDHEN, CDR2 SYDVKM. V and J are TRBV28 and TRBJ1-1, with 9 bases fitting TRBD1. Material for sequencing was PBMCs or T cells enriched from blood (not recorded which). The TCR sequence derives from a man aged 50-60 years who had recovered from COVID-19. CDR3 in DNA: TGTGCCATACAGGGGGCAGCCACTGAAGCTTTCTTT. Its protein product is CAIQGAATEAFF.